This TCR beta chain was obtained from a study of OX40 agonist ivuxolimab in advanced cancers. Across the study: Participants averaged roughly 60 years of age (range roughly 23 to 90) and were 75% to 90% male. Study-level findings and limits: Averaged across samples, CD8+ T cells carried more expanded clones than CD4+ did.

About this clone: Its specificity is unknown.

Germline V gene data show CDR1 as MNHEY and CDR2 as SVGAGI. The ends were cut back, 8 bases at V and 7 bases at J, with 12 bases in the middle. The CDR3 is made up of 13 amino acids. Profiling relied on immunoSEQ multiplex PCR, and the TCRdb table lists in-frame clones only, not all of them. Among 45,000 to 65,000 clones, 75% to 90% were seen once, and the ten largest hold about 0.73%. The specimen was CD4+ or CD8+ T cells sorted from blood, collected in a trial of the OX40 agonist ivuxolimab. The TCR sequence derives from an adult with an advanced solid tumor such as melanoma, head and neck, liver or kidney cancer. The chain is built from TRBV6-5 and TRBJ1-6; possible D gene TRBD1, 6 bases. The CDR3 DNA reads TGTGCCAGCTCCCGGGGGCGGAATTCACCCCTCCACTTT. Protein product: CASSRGRNSPLHF.